The present T cell receptor beta chain was sequenced within a study of patients and donors after allogeneic stem cell transplantation. Germline CDR1 SGHVS, CDR2 FNYEAQ. The CDR3 contains 12 residues. Trimming pared 5 bases from V and 5 bases from J, leaving 8 bases between. MiXCR, run by TCRdb on the RT-PCR reads, gives a single entry per CDR3 protein. The table shows about 930 distinct CDR3 sequences, with 35% to 45% occurring only once. Sample: blood, either unsorted or a sorted T cell fraction (not recorded which). The chain joins TRBV7-6 to TRBJ2-3; perhaps TRBD2 as D (6 bases). The TCR originated in a human donor who was either an allogeneic HSCT recipient or a stem cell or donor lymphocyte infusion donor (not recorded which). It is not recorded whose cells these are; they may come from a transplant donor. CDR3 nucleotide sequence: TGTGCCAGCAGCCCGGGGGTAGATACGCAGTATTTT. As protein: CASSPGVDTQYF.